This T cell receptor beta chain was identified in a study of OX40 agonist ivuxolimab in advanced cancers. Whole-study context: Administration of intravenous ivuxolimab to patients occurred every 2 weeks at 0.01 to 10 mg/kg. Cohort: approximately 79% men, mean age around 55, aged about 20 to 90.

Overall study findings and caveats: There were, on average, more expanded clones in CD8+ T cells than in CD4+. There were also nonresponders showing low normalized T-cell clonal expansion.

In the case of this clone: What it binds is unknown.

This CDR3 has 12 residues. The germline V gene encodes CDR1 SNHLY and CDR2 FYNNEI. Trimming stripped 6 bases from V and 9 bases from J, with 13 bases between. TCRdb's table, derived via immunoSEQ multiplex PCR, lists solely in-frame clones and lacks some. The data hold about 46,000 clones, with roughly 91% observed a single time. Sample: CD4+ or CD8+ T cells sorted from blood, taken in a trial of the OX40 agonist ivuxolimab. The chain joins TRBV2 to TRBJ2-3; unclear D gene. This clonotype was obtained from an adult with an advanced solid tumor such as melanoma, head and neck, liver or kidney cancer. The CDR3 here is CASSPRKSTQYF. The CDR3 DNA sequence: TGTGCCAGCAGCCCACGGAAGAGCACGCAGTATTTT. Looking up the rest from reference TRBV2 and TRBJ2-3 gives the full variable domain: EPEVTQTPSHQVTQMGQEVILRCVPISNHLYFYWYRQILGQKVEFLVSFYNNEISEKSEIFDDQFSVERPDGSNFTLKIRSTKLEDSAMYFCASSPRKSTQYFGPGTRLTVL.